This TCR beta chain was profiled in a study of T cells after yellow fever vaccination. Notes on the study in general: Most clones from primary vaccination resurfaced after the booster (around 95% CD4, over 85% CD8).

The length of the CDR3 is 13 residues. With 2 bases removed from V and 0 bases from J, the gap between germline ends came to 5 bases. Germline-derived CDR1 and CDR2 are SEHNR and FQNEAQ (reference sequence). Remarks on this clonotype: Its antigen is not identified.

Production of TCR cDNA was by 5'RACE template switching, which also added a universal primer site and UMIs. TCRdb re-analysed the 5' RACE reads in MiXCR, keeping a single row per CDR3 protein. The repertoire holds about 120,000 distinct CDR3 sequences, with approximately 8.4% as singletons. The chain combines TRBV7-9 with TRBJ2-7; D is ambiguous. This clonotype was sampled from a man aged 30 to 39 who received the YFV17D yellow fever vaccine. The source was CD8+ T cells sorted from PBMCs, collected 45 days after the yellow fever booster vaccination. CDR3 bases: TGTGCCAGCAGCTTATCCAGCTCCTACGAGCAGTACTTC. As protein: CASSLSSSYEQYF.